Listed below are T cell receptor beta chains from one sample, sequenced in a study of CD8 T cells in Susac syndrome. TCRdb fed the immunoSEQ multiplex PCR reads into MiXCR, producing one record per CDR3 protein. The table has fewer than 200,000 distinct CDR3 sequences, about 93% seen once; the top ten hold about 0.1%. Sequenced input: CD4+ T cells from PBMCs. These receptors were obtained from a human donor in good health. Both conserved end residues are part of each CDR3. The D gene is left open where the match is weak. Where a row states a size, it is once, few, many or the class of an expanded clone; other rows omit it.

V gene	clone size	J gene	D gene	CDR3 DNA	CDR3 protein
TRBV2	-	TRBJ1-2	-	TGTGCCAGCAGTCCCCGGGACGGCCTTTATGGCTACACCTTC	CASSPRDGLYGYTF
TRBV7-9	-	TRBJ1-6	-	TGTGCCAGCAGCTTGCACACGGGTTCACCCCTCCACTTT	CASSLHTGSPLHF
TRBV15	-	TRBJ1-1	-	TGTGCCACCAGCAAGAGGGGCGTGAACACTGAAGCTTTCTTT	CATSKRGVNTEAFF
TRBV12-3/TRBV12-4	-	TRBJ2-1	TRBD1	TGTGCCAGCAGGATGGGACAGCTAACTCAGTTCTTC	CASRMGQLTQFF
TRBV5-1	-	TRBJ2-3	-	TGCGCCAGCAGCCCCCAGGGTTGGACGGGTACGCAGTATTTT	CASSPQGWTGTQYF
TRBV5-1	-	TRBJ2-4	-	TGCGCCAGCTCTCCGGACAGTAATTTTGGTGACATTCAGTACTTC	CASSPDSNFGDIQYF
TRBV30	-	TRBJ2-1	TRBD1	TGTGCCTGGAGTTCGCAGGGGGCGGGTGAGCAGTTCTTC	CAWSSQGAGEQFF
TRBV7-2	-	TRBJ2-1	TRBD2	TGTGCCAGCAGCCCCCCCCCGCCCGGGGGGATAAGGAATGAGCAGTTCTTC	CASSPPPPGGIRNEQFF
TRBV5-1	-	TRBJ1-5	TRBD1	TGCGCCAGCAGCTGGGGTCCAGGGGGAACCCATCAGCCCCAGCATTTT	CASSWGPGGTHQPQHF
TRBV2	-	TRBJ1-3	-	TGTGCCAGCAGTGAGCGAGCCACCTCTGGAAACACCATATATTTT	CASSERATSGNTIYF
TRBV29-1	-	TRBJ1-5	TRBD1	TGCAGCGTTGGTGCAGGGGGGAATCAGCCCCAGCATTTT	CSVGAGGNQPQHF
TRBV7-2	-	TRBJ1-3	-	TGTGCCAGCAGCTCGAACAGGGTGGGAAACACCATATATTTT	CASSSNRVGNTIYF
TRBV20-1	-	TRBJ1-4	-	TGCAGTCTTAGAGGGTTTGCAACTAATGAAAAACTGTTTTTT	CSLRGFATNEKLFF
TRBV12-3/TRBV12-4	-	TRBJ1-6	-	TGTGCCAGCAGTTTGGGGGGGGGCCGTTCACCCCTCCACTTT	CASSLGGGRSPLHF
TRBV7-9	few	TRBJ1-1	-	TGTGCCAGCAGCTTAAAGGCGGACACTGAAGCTTTCTTT	CASSLKADTEAFF
TRBV28	-	TRBJ1-2	TRBD1	TGTGCCACCGCCCGGGACAGGTGGTATGGCTACACCTTC	CATARDRWYGYTF
TRBV24-1	few	TRBJ2-1	TRBD2	TGTGCCACCAGTGATTTGGGGGGGGGATCCTACAATGAGCAGTTCTTC	CATSDLGGGSYNEQFF
TRBV6-2/TRBV6-3	-	TRBJ2-1	-	TGTGCCAGCGTCTATGAGAGTGAGCAGTTCTTC	CASVYESEQFF
TRBV9	-	TRBJ2-5	-	TGTGCCAGCAGCGTAGGGGGCAGCGTCGGGGAGACCCAGTACTTC	CASSVGGSVGETQYF
TRBV6-6	-	TRBJ1-5	-	TGTGCCAGCAGTGACCGGCCCCAAATGCAGCCCCAGCATTTT	CASSDRPQMQPQHF
TRBV7-2	few	TRBJ1-5	-	TGTGCCAGCAGCTTAGATGGGGGGGGCAATCAGCCCCAGCATTTT	CASSLDGGGNQPQHF
TRBV4-3	-	TRBJ2-2	-	TGCGCCAGCAGCCATGACGGCGGGGGCGCCCCGGGCACCGGGGAGCTGTTTTTT	CASSHDGGGAPGTGELFF
TRBV6-6	once	TRBJ2-7	TRBD1	TGTGCCAGCAGTTACGGGACAGCGTTAGGGTACGAGCAGTACTTC	CASSYGTALGYEQYF
TRBV7-2	-	TRBJ2-5	-	TGTGCCAGCAGCTTTACCTGGCGGGAGACCCAGTACTTC	CASSFTWRETQYF
TRBV12-5	-	TRBJ1-2	TRBD1	TGTGCTAGTGGCCCAGACAGGGGGGGAGGCTACACCTTC	CASGPDRGGGYTF
TRBV2	-	TRBJ1-5	TRBD1	TGTGCCAGCAGGGCCGGGACAGGCAATCAGCCCCAGCATTTT	CASRAGTGNQPQHF
TRBV20-1	-	TRBJ1-5	-	TGCAGTGCCAGCAGGGGAGAGCAGCCCCAGCATTTT	CSASRGEQPQHF
TRBV19	-	TRBJ1-5	-	TGTGCCAGTAGTCTACCCGCATGGGGGGTGTCGCGCAATCAGCCCCAGCATTTT	CASSLPAWGVSRNQPQHF
TRBV7-9	-	TRBJ1-1	-	TGTGCCAGCAGCTTGAGCGGGACACCGAACACTGAAGCTTTCTTT	CASSLSGTPNTEAFF
TRBV7-9	-	TRBJ1-1	TRBD1	TGTGCCAGCAGCTTCAACAGGGGGAACACTGAAGCTTTCTTT	CASSFNRGNTEAFF
TRBV7-2	-	TRBJ1-5	-	TGTGCCAGCAGCAAGGACAGCAATCAGCCCCAGCATTTT	CASSKDSNQPQHF
TRBV3-1	once	TRBJ1-1	TRBD1	TGTGCCAGCAGCCGAAAAGGGGGACAGGGTGCGGGAGCTTTCTTT	CASSRKGGQGAGAFF
TRBV5-8	-	TRBJ1-1	-	TGTGCCAGCAGCTGGGCGGAAGCTTTCTTT	CASSWAEAFF
TRBV30	once	TRBJ1-2	TRBD1	TGTGCCTGCCGACCAGGGGGCGCTGGAGGCTACACCTTC	CACRPGGAGGYTF
TRBV14	-	TRBJ2-3	TRBD2	TGTGCCAGCAGCCAAGCCCCAGCGGGGGGGCCTTTCCAAGATACGCAGTATTTT	CASSQAPAGGPFQDTQYF
TRBV5-1	-	TRBJ2-7	-	TGCGCCAGCAGCTGGACTGAAATCTCCTACGAGCAGTACTTC	CASSWTEISYEQYF
TRBV6-5	-	TRBJ1-6	TRBD1	TGTGCCAGCAGTTGGACAGGAGAGGATTCACCCCTCCACTTT	CASSWTGEDSPLHF
TRBV28	-	TRBJ2-2	TRBD1	TGTGCCAGCAGTAGTCAGGGGGCGAGGAACACCGGGGAGCTGTTTTTT	CASSSQGARNTGELFF
TRBV20-1	-	TRBJ1-2	-	TGCAGTGCTTCCGGGAGTAATAACTATGGCTACACCTTC	CSASGSNNYGYTF
TRBV18	-	TRBJ2-7	-	TGTGCCAGCTCCGCTCACCCGGGGGCCTACGAGCAGTACTTC	CASSAHPGAYEQYF
TRBV11-2	-	TRBJ2-3	-	TGTGCCAGCAGCTTAGGGACTATCAGCACAGATACGCAGTATTTT	CASSLGTISTDTQYF
TRBV7-9	-	TRBJ2-1	-	TGTGCCAGCAGCTTCCGTGGACTTATCAATGAGCAGTTCTTC	CASSFRGLINEQFF
TRBV20-1	-	TRBJ2-5	-	TGCAGTGCTAGCAGGACGGGGACCCAGTACTTC	CSASRTGTQYF
TRBV15	once	TRBJ2-7	-	TGTGCCACCAGCAGAGACGTGGGGACGATGAGCTCCTACGAGCAGTACTTC	CATSRDVGTMSSYEQYF
TRBV5-1	-	TRBJ2-1	-	TGCGCCAGCAGCAGCGCAACAGGGTTCTCCTACAATGAGCAGTTCTTC	CASSSATGFSYNEQFF
TRBV28	-	TRBJ2-3	TRBD1	TGTGCCAGCGGCCGGGACAGGGATACAGATACGCAGTATTTT	CASGRDRDTDTQYF
TRBV7-2	-	TRBJ1-4	-	TGTGCCAGCAGCTTAGTTCGGGTGGAGGGATTGACTAATGAAAAACTGTTTTTT	CASSLVRVEGLTNEKLFF
TRBV19	-	TRBJ1-1	-	TGTGCCAGTAGTATCAGGGAGAACACTGAAGCTTTCTTT	CASSIRENTEAFF
TRBV12-3/TRBV12-4	-	TRBJ2-2	-	TGTGCCAGCAGTTTAGCGGTCACAGGGACGAACACCGGGGAGCTGTTTTTT	CASSLAVTGTNTGELFF
TRBV7-8	-	TRBJ2-7	-	TGTGCCAGCAGCTTACCCTTCGCGGGTTTCGGCGAGCAGTACTTC	CASSLPFAGFGEQYF
TRBV10-3	-	TRBJ1-2	-	TGTGCCATCAGTGAGTCGACGTTAGGTGGCTACACCTTC	CAISESTLGGYTF
TRBV5-1	-	TRBJ1-1	TRBD1	TGCGCCAGCAGCAAAGGACAGGGGTTCAACACTGAAGCTTTCTTT	CASSKGQGFNTEAFF
TRBV29-1	-	TRBJ2-5	-	TGCAGCGTTGGGGGGTTAATGAATCAAGAGACCCAGTACTTC	CSVGGLMNQETQYF
TRBV6-5	-	TRBJ2-5	-	TGTGCCAGCAGTTATTTGAGGGAAGAGACCCAGTACTTC	CASSYLREETQYF
TRBV7-3	-	TRBJ2-3	TRBD2	TGTGCCAGCAGCTTAACGGGACTAGCGGGGAAAGATACGCAGTATTTT	CASSLTGLAGKDTQYF
TRBV3-1	-	TRBJ2-3	-	TGTGCCAGCAGCCAAGAAACAGGGAGGGCAGATACGCAGTATTTT	CASSQETGRADTQYF
TRBV28	-	TRBJ2-7	-	TGTGCCAGCAGTTTTGAAGGGACGAGGCTACAGAAAGAGCAGTACTTC	CASSFEGTRLQKEQYF
TRBV13	-	TRBJ2-1	TRBD1	TGTGCCACTGACAGGGGCCGCGCATACAATGAGCAGTTCTTC	CATDRGRAYNEQFF